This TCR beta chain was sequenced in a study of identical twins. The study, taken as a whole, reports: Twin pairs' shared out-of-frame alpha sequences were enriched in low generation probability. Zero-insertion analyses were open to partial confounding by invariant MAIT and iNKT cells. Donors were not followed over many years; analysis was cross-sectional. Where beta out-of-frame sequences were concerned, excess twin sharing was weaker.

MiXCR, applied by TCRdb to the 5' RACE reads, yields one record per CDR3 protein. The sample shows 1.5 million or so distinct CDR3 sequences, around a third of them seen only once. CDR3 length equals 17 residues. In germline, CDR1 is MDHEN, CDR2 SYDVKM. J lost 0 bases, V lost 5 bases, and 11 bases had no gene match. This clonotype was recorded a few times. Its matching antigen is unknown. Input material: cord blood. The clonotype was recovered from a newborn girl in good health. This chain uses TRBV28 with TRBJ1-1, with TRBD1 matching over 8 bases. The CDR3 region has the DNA TGTGCCAGCAGTCTCACTTACCGGGACAGGATGAACACTGAAGCTTTCTTT. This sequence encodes CASSLTYRDRMNTEAFF.